This T cell receptor (beta chain) was recovered during a study of shared clonotypes between healthy human individuals. Trimming cost V 3 bases and J 4 bases; bases outside gene matches: 7. CDR3 size: 16 residues. Germline CDR1 SGHNT, CDR2 YYREEE (reference sequence). The study enrolled healthy HIV-negative adults without recent acute infections or vaccinations as donors. Researchers ran the assay at a deep level. Original handling: Sequence data from immunoSEQ were junction-only and lacked quality scores; consequently, filtering differed. The protocol was immunoSEQ multiplex PCR, while the TCRdb copy is restricted to in-frame clones and leaves out a portion. The V and J calls and clone size are taken from that table; D and trimming were inferred from the DNA. This sample yields 950,000 to 1,300,000 clones, of which around four fifths are seen a single time; 1.2% to 1.5% belongs to the top ten. Notes on the study in general: Blood was the only sampled material, and tissue repertoires likely differ.

Regarding this clone: The antigen is undetermined.

The source is a man aged 18 to 35 in good health. This chain links TRBV5-4 with TRBJ2-2; 9 nucleotides agree with TRBD2. Sequenced input: memory CD4+ T cells sorted from blood. Subset specified: CD45RA-negative fraction. The CDR3 DNA reads as TGTGCCAGCAGCTCTCTAGCGGGGACACTCACCGGGGAGCTGTTTTTT. Translated, it gives CASSSLAGTLTGELFF.